These 15 T cell receptor beta chains were all obtained from the same sample, sequenced in a study of early stage breast cancer tumors. Generated by immunoSEQ multiplex PCR, the TCRdb table keeps only in-frame clones and is missing some. Among tens of thousands of clones listed, around 83% were seen once. Sequencing input: blood. The receptors were sampled from a person aged 45-65 years with breast cancer.

The chain couples TRBV4-1 to TRBJ2-1, with 16 bases matching TRBD2. The CDR3 runs 18 residues. V was pared by 1 base and J by 10 bases, with 10 bases of the junction left unmatched. CDR1 is MGHRA, CDR2 YSYEKL, per germline. The CDR3 sequence: CASSQGASGLAGGGEQFF. CDR3 coding DNA: TGCGCCAGCAGCCAAGGAGCCTCGGGACTAGCGGGAGGGGGGGAGCAGTTCTTC.

This clone was observed a single time. The chain carries TRBV6-1 and TRBJ1-2, with a tentative D call TRBD1 (5 bases). The CDR3 contains 14 residues. Trimming removed 4 bases from V and 4 bases from J, with 13 bases in between. The V gene's germline CDR1 is MNHNS and CDR2 SASEGT. The CDR3 spells CASSGLKGTYGYTF. In nucleotides, the CDR3 is TGTGCCAGCAGTGGCTTGAAGGGGACCTATGGCTACACCTTC.

The rearrangement uses TRBV9 and TRBJ2-3; TRBD2 aligns across 9 bases. CDR1 is SGDLS, CDR2 YYNGEE, per germline. This CDR3 comprises 17 residues. V dropped 0 bases and J dropped 1; count of bases not matched to a gene: 6. The CDR3 reads CASSVATREGGTDTQYF. The CDR3 DNA is TGTGCCAGCAGCGTAGCTACGCGGGAGGGGGGCACAGATACGCAGTATTTT.

The CDR3 bases are TGTGCCAGCAGTACAATGGGGCGCAGCACCGGGGAGCTGTTTTTT. This codes for CASSTMGRSTGELFF. J is TRBJ2-2 and V is TRBV7-8; tentative D call: TRBD1 (5 bases). Deletions cut 6 bases from V and 4 bases from J, with 15 bases between. Per germline, CDR1 SGHVS and CDR2 FQNEAQ. This CDR3 comprises 15 residues.

The chain carries TRBV6-5 and TRBJ1-6, with TRBD1 matching over 7 bases. Germline V gives CDR1 MNHEY, CDR2 SVGAGI. V shed 2 bases and J 9 bases; nucleotides not matched to a gene: 10. This CDR3 has 16 amino acids. The DNA for the CDR3 is TGTGCCAGCAGTTACGCCAACAGGGGCGGAGGTTCACCCCTCCACTTT. Protein sequence: CASSYANRGGGSPLHF.

V is TRBV5-4 and J is TRBJ2-3; TRBD2 matches 9 bases. This CDR3 has 13 residues. The germline CDR1 and CDR2 sequences are SGHNT and YYREEE (reference sequence). J lost 9 bases, V lost 4 bases, and 6 bases had no gene match. This chain's CDR3 is CASSLLTSGTQYF. CDR3 DNA: TGTGCCAGCAGCCTGCTCACTAGCGGGACGCAGTATTTT.

This clone turned up a few times. The chain links TRBV6-1 to TRBJ2-7; no reliable D call. This CDR3 is built from 12 residues. The germline V gene encodes CDR1 MNHNS and CDR2 SASEGT. The V end was cut by 5 bases, the J end by 1 base, with 6 bases between. CDR3 sequence: CASSTPSYEQYF. CDR3 sequence (DNA): TGTGCCAGCAGTACCCCGTCCTACGAGCAGTACTTC.

The rearrangement joins TRBV4-1 to TRBJ2-7, with D unclear. The CDR3 spans 13 residues. The germline V gene has CDR1 MGHRA and CDR2 YSYEKL. The V end was cut by 0 bases, the J end by 5 bases, with 8 bases between. The CDR3 loop is CASSQDRYDEQYF. The CDR3 DNA sequence: TGCGCCAGCAGCCAAGATCGGTATGACGAGCAGTACTTC.

The chain recombines TRBV7-2 with TRBJ1-6; D gene unclear. V lost 1 base to trimming and J lost 7 bases, with 14 bases between them. The CDR3 has 16 residues. CDR1 is SGHTA, CDR2 FQGNSA, per germline. This CDR3 is CASSLGVYPGNSPLHF. DNA for the CDR3: TGTGCCAGCAGCTTAGGGGTCTATCCCGGAAATTCACCCCTCCACTTT.

V and J are TRBV18 and TRBJ2-2; 7 bases map to TRBD1. The CDR3 loop spans 15 amino acids. Germline CDR1 KGHSH, CDR2 LQKENI. J lost 4 bases, V lost 0 bases, and 2 bases had no gene match. The CDR3 sequence is CASSPPDRATGELFF. Written as DNA, the CDR3 is TGTGCCAGCTCACCACCCGACAGGGCCACCGGGGAGCTGTTTTTT.

The rearrangement links TRBV2 to TRBJ1-2, with D maybe TRBD1 (5 bases). This CDR3 is built from 14 residues. Germline V gene lookup returns CDR1 SNHLY and CDR2 FYNNEI. Trimming left V 0 bases short and J 6 bases short, with 11 bases between. The CDR3 sequence: CASSEAGGLNGYTF. In DNA, the CDR3 is TGTGCCAGCAGTGAAGCTGGGGGATTGAATGGCTACACCTTC.

The genes are TRBV7-9 and TRBJ2-7; D may be TRBD2 (7 bases). Trimming shortened V by 1 base and J by 4 bases, and 11 bases separated the two germline ends. Germline CDR1 is SEHNR and CDR2 is FQNEAQ (reference sequence). The CDR3 runs to 14 residues. The CDR3 loop is CASSLGRGAYEQYF. The CDR3 DNA sequence: TGTGCCAGCAGCTTAGGACGGGGGGCGTACGAGCAGTACTTC.

V and J are TRBV9 and TRBJ2-1; D might be TRBD1 (6 bases). The CDR3 covers 15 residues. Germline V gene sequence: CDR1 SGDLS, CDR2 YYNGEE. V was clipped by 3 bases and J by 0 bases, with 10 bases between them. CDR3 sequence: CASSATGSSYNEQFF. The CDR3 DNA reads as TGTGCCAGCAGCGCTACAGGGAGCTCCTACAATGAGCAGTTCTTC.

This clone was counted a single time. The rearrangement links TRBV6-5 to TRBJ2-1; D possibly matches TRBD1 or TRBD2 (7 bases each). Between the trimmed V and J ends, which lost 3 bases and 1 base, there was a span of 13 bases. There are 16 residues in the CDR3. CDR1 is MNHEY, CDR2 SVGAGI, per germline. In DNA, the CDR3 is TGTGCCAGCAGTTATGGGCAGGGGGGGTCCTACAATGAGCAGTTCTTC. Its protein is CASSYGQGGSYNEQFF.

This chain uses TRBV18 with TRBJ2-5; D may be TRBD2 (6 bases). CDR1 is KGHSH, CDR2 LQKENI, per germline. This CDR3 is 15 amino acids long. The germline V and J ends were trimmed by 6 bases and 7 bases, with 21 bases remaining between them. The CDR3 protein is CASSRSGGEALTQYF. DNA for the CDR3: TGTGCCAGCTCCCGAAGCGGAGGGGAAGCCCTGACCCAGTACTTC. Combining the CDR3 with reference TRBV18 and TRBJ2-5 gives the whole variable domain NAGVMQNPRHLVRRRGQEARLRCSPMKGHSHVYWYRQLPEEGLKFMVYLQKENIIDESGMPKERFSAEFPKEGPSILRIQQVVRGDSAAYFCASSRSGGEALTQYFGPGTRLLVL.